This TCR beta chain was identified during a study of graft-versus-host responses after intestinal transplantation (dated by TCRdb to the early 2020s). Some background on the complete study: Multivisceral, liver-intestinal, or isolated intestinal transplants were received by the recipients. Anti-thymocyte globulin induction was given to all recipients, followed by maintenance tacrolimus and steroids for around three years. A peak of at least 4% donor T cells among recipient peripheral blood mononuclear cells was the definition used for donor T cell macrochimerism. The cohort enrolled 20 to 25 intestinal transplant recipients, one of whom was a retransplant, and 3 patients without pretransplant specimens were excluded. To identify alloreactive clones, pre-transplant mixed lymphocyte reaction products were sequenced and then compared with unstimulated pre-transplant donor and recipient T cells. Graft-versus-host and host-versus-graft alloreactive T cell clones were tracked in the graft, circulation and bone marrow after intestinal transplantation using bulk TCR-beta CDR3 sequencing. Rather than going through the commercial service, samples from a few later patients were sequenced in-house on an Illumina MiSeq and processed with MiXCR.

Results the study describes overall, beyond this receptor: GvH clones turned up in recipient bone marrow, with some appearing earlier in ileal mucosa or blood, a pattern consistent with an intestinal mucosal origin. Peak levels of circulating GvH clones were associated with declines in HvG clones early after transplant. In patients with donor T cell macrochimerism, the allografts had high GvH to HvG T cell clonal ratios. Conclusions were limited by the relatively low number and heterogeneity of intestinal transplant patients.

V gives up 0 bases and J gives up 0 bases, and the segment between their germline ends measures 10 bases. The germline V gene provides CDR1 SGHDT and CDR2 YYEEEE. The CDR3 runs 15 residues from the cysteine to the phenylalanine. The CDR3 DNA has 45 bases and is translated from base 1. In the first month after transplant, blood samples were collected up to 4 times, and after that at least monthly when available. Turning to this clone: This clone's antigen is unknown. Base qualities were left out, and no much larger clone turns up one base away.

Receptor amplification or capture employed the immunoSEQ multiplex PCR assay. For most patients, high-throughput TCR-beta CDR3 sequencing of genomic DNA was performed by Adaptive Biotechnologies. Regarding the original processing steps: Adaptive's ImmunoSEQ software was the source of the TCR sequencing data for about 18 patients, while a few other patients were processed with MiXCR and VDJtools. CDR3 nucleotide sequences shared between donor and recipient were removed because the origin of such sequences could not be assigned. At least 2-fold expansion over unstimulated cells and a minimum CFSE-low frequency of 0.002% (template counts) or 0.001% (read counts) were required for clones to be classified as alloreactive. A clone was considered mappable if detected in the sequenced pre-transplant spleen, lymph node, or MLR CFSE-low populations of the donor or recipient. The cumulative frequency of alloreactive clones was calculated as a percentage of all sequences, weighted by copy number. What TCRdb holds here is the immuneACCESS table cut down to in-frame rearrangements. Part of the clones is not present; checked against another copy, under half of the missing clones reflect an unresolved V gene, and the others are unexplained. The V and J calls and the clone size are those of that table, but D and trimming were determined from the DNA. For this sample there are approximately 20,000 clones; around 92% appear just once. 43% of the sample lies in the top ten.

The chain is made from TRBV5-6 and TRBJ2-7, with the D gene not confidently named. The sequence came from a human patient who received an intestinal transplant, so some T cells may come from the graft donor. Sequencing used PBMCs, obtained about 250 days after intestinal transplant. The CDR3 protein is CASSLAMDGSYEQYF. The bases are TGTGCCAGCAGCTTGGCGATGGACGGCTCCTACGAGCAGTACTTC.